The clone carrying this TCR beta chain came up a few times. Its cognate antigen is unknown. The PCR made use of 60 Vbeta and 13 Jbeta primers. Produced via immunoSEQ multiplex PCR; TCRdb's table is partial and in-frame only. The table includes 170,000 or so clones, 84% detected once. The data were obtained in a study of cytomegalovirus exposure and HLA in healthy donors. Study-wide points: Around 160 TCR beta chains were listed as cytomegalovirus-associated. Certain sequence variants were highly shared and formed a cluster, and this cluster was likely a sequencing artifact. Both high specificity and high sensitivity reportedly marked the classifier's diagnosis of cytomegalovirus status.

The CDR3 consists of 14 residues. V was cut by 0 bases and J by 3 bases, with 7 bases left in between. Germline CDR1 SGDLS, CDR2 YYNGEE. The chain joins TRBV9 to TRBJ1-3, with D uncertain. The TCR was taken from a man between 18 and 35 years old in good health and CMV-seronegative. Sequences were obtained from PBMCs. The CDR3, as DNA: TGTGCCAGCAGCGTAGGAGCTATTGGAAACACCATATATTTT. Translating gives CASSVGAIGNTIYF.